These 20 T cell receptor beta chains came from one sample sequenced in a study of CD8 T cells in ankylosing spondylitis. TCRdb reprocessed the 5' RACE reads with MiXCR, giving one entry per CDR3 protein. The repertoire holds around 490,000 distinct CDR3 sequences, roughly 5.3% seen once, with 3% to 4.5% in the top ten. Antigen specificity for these receptors is unknown. Findings and limits, study-wide: Several highly homologous variants formed a TCR beta motif that appeared characteristic of ankylosing spondylitis blood.

The sample was blood, either unsorted or a sorted T cell fraction (not recorded which). These receptors were taken from a male donor with ankylosing spondylitis.

The chain uses TRBV5-4 and TRBJ2-7; the D gene is possibly TRBD2 (6 bases). V dropped 2 bases and J dropped 2 bases, with 14 bases sitting between them. Germline values: CDR1 SGHNT, CDR2 YYREEE (reference sequence). The CDR3 runs to 15 residues. In DNA form, the CDR3 reads TGTGCCAGCAGCTTTGGAGGGATTTTAGCCTACGAGCAGTACTTC. This encodes CASSFGGILAYEQYF.

The chain combines TRBV7-9 with TRBJ2-7; TRBD1 is a possible D gene (6 bases). Trimming cost V 8 bases and J 5 bases, with 16 bases left between them. This CDR3 spans 13 amino acids. Looked up from germline, CDR1 is SEHNR and CDR2 is FQNEAQ (reference sequence). DNA for the CDR3: TGTGCCAGCGCAGGGGCAGGTCCCCACGAGCAGTACTTC. It encodes CASAGAGPHEQYF. The variable domain in full, completed from reference TRBV7-9 and TRBJ2-7, reads DTGVSQNPRHKITKRGQNVTFRCDPISEHNRLYWYRQTLGQGPEFLTYFQNEAQLEKSRLLSDRFSAERPKGSFSTLEIQRTEQGDSAMYLCASAGAGPHEQYFGPGTRLTVT.

This clonotype was observed at least ten times. V usage is TRBV15 and J usage is TRBJ1-5, with D hard to call. With 0 bases removed from V and 0 bases from J, the gap between germline ends came to 6 bases. Looked up from germline, CDR1 is LNHNV and CDR2 is YYDKDF (reference sequence). The CDR3 runs 15 residues. The DNA for the CDR3 is TGTGCCACCAGCAGAGACCCGAATAGCAATCAGCCCCAGCATTTT. The encoded protein is CATSRDPNSNQPQHF.

The chain combines TRBV7-8 with TRBJ1-1; D not resolved. This CDR3 spans 13 amino acids. Germline-derived CDR1 and CDR2 are SGHVS and FQNEAQ. V gave up 1 base and J gave up 7 bases, with 10 bases separating them. The CDR3: CASSLVVGNEAFF. The CDR3 DNA follows: TGTGCCAGCAGCTTAGTTGTCGGTAATGAAGCTTTCTTT. The variable domain in full, completed from reference TRBV7-8 and TRBJ1-1, reads GAGVSQSPRYKVAKRGQDVALRCDPISGHVSLFWYQQALGQGPEFLTYFQNEAQLDKSGLPSDRFFAERPEGSVSTLKIQRTQQEDSAVYLCASSLVVGNEAFFGQGTRLTVV.

V is TRBV4-1 and J is TRBJ1-5, with D perhaps matching TRBD1 (6 bases). The CDR3 has 16 amino acids. CDR1 MGHRA and CDR2 YSYEKL come from the germline V gene. V gave up 1 base and J gave up 0 bases, with 10 bases separating them. CDR3 in amino acids: CASSQGTVSSNQPQHF. CDR3 DNA: TGCGCCAGCAGCCAAGGGACAGTATCTAGCAATCAGCCCCAGCATTTT.

This clonotype was seen ten or more times. The chain employs TRBV10-3 and TRBJ2-3, with no clear D. The V gene lost 7 bases and the J gene lost 4 bases, with 15 bases spanning the gap. CDR1 ENHRY and CDR2 SYGVKD come from the germline V gene. There are 14 residues in the CDR3. The CDR3 region is CAIMPGDGSDTQYF. The CDR3 DNA reads as TGTGCCATCATGCCAGGAGATGGATCAGATACGCAGTATTTT.

This clonotype was seen many times. The chain carries TRBV12-3 or TRBV12-4 and TRBJ1-6; 8 bases match TRBD1. V dropped 9 bases and J dropped 10; count of bases not matched to a gene: 8. The length of the CDR3 is 13 residues. CDR3 in amino acids: CASKTGEVSPLHF. CDR3 sequence (DNA): TGTGCCAGTAAGACAGGGGAGGTCTCACCCCTCCACTTT.

The chain is built from TRBV28 and TRBJ2-1; maybe TRBD1 (6 bases). The CDR3 runs 18 residues. Trimming stripped 3 bases from V and 1 base from J, with 19 bases between. The V gene's germline CDR1 is MDHEN and CDR2 SYDVKM. CDR3 sequence reads: CASSLETQGIGSYNEQFF. The CDR3 bases are TGTGCCAGCAGTTTGGAGACCCAGGGGATAGGGTCCTACAATGAGCAGTTCTTC.

Many counts were recorded for this clonotype. The J gene is TRBJ2-7, the V gene TRBV20-1; perhaps TRBD1 as D (5 bases). Germline values: CDR1 DFQATT, CDR2 SNEGSKA (reference sequence). The CDR3 totals 12 residues. The germline V and J ends were trimmed by 2 bases and 2 bases, with 7 bases remaining between them. CDR3: CSARQGTYEQYF. CDR3 DNA sequence: TGCAGTGCTAGACAGGGTACCTACGAGCAGTACTTC.

This clonotype occurred many times. This sequence joins TRBV20-1 and TRBJ1-5; TRBD1 agrees at 9 bases. The CDR3 totals 13 residues. Trimming cost V 4 bases and J 7 bases; bases outside gene matches: 5. Germline CDR1 is DFQATT and CDR2 is SNEGSKA (reference sequence). In DNA, the CDR3 is TGCAGTGCTATACAGGGGGCACGGCAGCCCCAGCATTTT. Residues: CSAIQGARQPQHF.

This clonotype was recorded at least ten times. V and J are TRBV5-1 and TRBJ1-1, with TRBD1 identical over 8 bases. V lost 4 bases to trimming and J lost 6 bases; unmatched junction nucleotides: 11. Germline loops: CDR1 SGHRS, CDR2 YFSETQ. This CDR3 contains 15 residues. CDR3 sequence (DNA): TGCGCCAGCAGCAATAATACAGGGGGGCGTGCTGAAGCTTTCTTT. This codes for CASSNNTGGRAEAFF.

This clonotype showed up many times. The rearrangement joins TRBV5-1 to TRBJ1-2, with D possibly TRBD1 on 6 matching bases. Per the germline V gene, CDR1 is SGHRS and CDR2 is YFSETQ. The V end was cut by 4 bases, the J end by 8 bases, with 15 bases between. The CDR3 contains 13 residues. The CDR3, as DNA: TGCGCCAGCAGCCCGACAGGTTTGGAAGGCTACACCTTC. Protein sequence: CASSPTGLEGYTF.

This clonotype occurred many times. V and J are TRBV7-9 and TRBJ2-7, with a possible D match to TRBD1 (6 bases). The ends were cut back, 4 bases at V and 4 bases at J, with 11 bases in the middle. The CDR3 contains 13 residues. CDR1 and CDR2 from the germline V gene are SEHNR and FQNEAQ (reference sequence). CDR3 nucleotides: TGTGCCAGCAGCTCGTCTCAGGGGTACGAGCAGTACTTC. Protein sequence: CASSSSQGYEQYF.

This clonotype was detected ten times or more. V gene TRBV9 combines with J gene TRBJ2-3, with TRBD2 identical over 9 bases. The CDR3 spans 16 residues. The V gene end was trimmed by 1 base and the J gene end by 0 bases; junction bases not matched to a gene: 3. Looked up from germline, CDR1 is SGDLS and CDR2 is YYNGEE. The CDR3 spells CASSVRLAVSTDTQYF. As DNA, the CDR3 is TGTGCCAGCAGCGTACGACTAGCGGTTAGCACAGATACGCAGTATTTT.

The table lists this clonotype with a few counts. This rearrangement joins TRBV20-1 to TRBJ1-1, with D uncertain. The CDR3 runs 14 residues. Germline CDR1 DFQATT, CDR2 SNEGSKA (reference sequence). Trimming left V 3 bases short and J 6 bases short, with 17 bases between. For the CDR3, the DNA is TGCAGTGCTAGGGAAACAGAGGTTAGATCTGAAGCTTTCTTT. This encodes CSARETEVRSEAFF.

The table lists this clonotype with many counts. The chain combines TRBV12-3 or TRBV12-4 with TRBJ2-7; D is tentatively TRBD1 or TRBD2 (5 bases each). This CDR3 is 13 amino acids long. Deletions cut 3 bases from V and 12 bases from J, with 18 bases between. DNA for the CDR3: TGTGCCAGCAGTTTGGGGGTAAGCGAGCCTTGGTACTTC. Encoded protein: CASSLGVSEPWYF.

This clonotype has at least ten counts. The V and J genes are TRBV20-1 and TRBJ2-2; D may correspond to TRBD1 or TRBD2 (5 bases each). Between the trimmed V and J ends, which lost 6 bases and 0 bases, there was a span of 20 bases. This CDR3 spans 17 amino acids. CDR1 and CDR2 (germline): DFQATT, SNEGSKA (reference sequence). CDR3 loop: CSAPGRRQNANTGELFF. The CDR3 DNA sequence: TGCAGTGCCCCGGGACGGCGACAAAACGCGAACACCGGGGAGCTGTTTTTT.

The chain employs TRBV3-1 and TRBJ1-2; D is perhaps TRBD1 (6 bases). Trimming removed 2 bases at V and 8 bases at J, with 15 bases between. Germline CDR1 and CDR2: LGHDT and YNNKEL (reference sequence). This CDR3 region has 14 residues. The CDR3 DNA is TGTGCCAGCAGCCAAAACGGCAGGGGCGCGGGCTACACCTTC. Translating gives CASSQNGRGAGYTF.

This clonotype has at least ten counts. V and J are TRBV28 and TRBJ1-6; 10 nucleotides match TRBD1. Germline assignment: CDR1 MDHEN and CDR2 SYDVKM. V lost 6 bases to trimming and J lost 8 bases; unmatched junction nucleotides: 16. There are 18 residues in the CDR3. The CDR3 loop reads CASSYSGQGSSGYSPLHF. CDR3 bases: TGTGCCAGCAGCTATTCGGGACAGGGGTCCTCAGGGTATTCACCCCTCCACTTT.

This clonotype was seen repeatedly, ten times or more. The J gene is TRBJ1-5, the V gene TRBV20-1; D is undetermined. This CDR3 comprises 15 residues. Trimming stripped 1 base from V and 3 bases from J, with 13 bases between. CDR1 and CDR2 (germline): DFQATT, SNEGSKA (reference sequence). CDR3 nucleotides: TGCAGTGCTAGAGTACCGAACAGTCCCAATCAGCCCCAGCATTTT. This sequence encodes CSARVPNSPNQPQHF.